Below are 16 T cell receptor beta chains sequenced from a single sample in a study of T cell responses to AZD1222 COVID-19 vaccine. Profiling relied on immunoSEQ multiplex PCR, and the TCRdb table lists in-frame clones only, not all of them. In the table there are 40,000 to 50,000 clones, approximately 88% of which are singletons. This material consisted of peripheral blood, taken 28 days after the second AZD1222 dose. Source of these receptors: an adult who received the AZD1222 COVID-19 vaccine.

The chain employs TRBV3-1 (or the pseudogene TRBV3-2) and TRBJ1-5; a weak D match, TRBD1 (5 bases). The CDR3 length is 15 residues. Trimming took off 4 bases at V and 0 bases at J, with 10 bases between the two ends. Germline V lookup: CDR1 LGHDT, CDR2 YNNKEL (reference sequence). CDR3 bases: TGTGCCAGCAGCCGGGGGACGGATAGCAATCAGCCCCAGCATTTT. Protein sequence: CASSRGTDSNQPQHF.

This chain joins TRBV29-1 and TRBJ2-7; D is uncertain. The CDR3 is 11 residues long. The V end was cut by 4 bases, the J end by 2 bases, with 6 bases between. Germline loops: CDR1 SQVTM, CDR2 ANQGSEA. Written as DNA, the CDR3 is TGCAGCGTTGCCCAGACCTACGAGCAGTACTTC. Protein sequence: CSVAQTYEQYF.

The chain has TRBV30 and TRBJ2-7, with a possible D match to TRBD2 (6 bases). The CDR3 sequence is 12 residues long. Per germline, CDR1 GTSNPN and CDR2 SVGIG (reference sequence). Trimming left V 1 base short and J 4 bases short, with 8 bases between. The CDR3 coding sequence is TGTGCCTGGAGTGGCGGGATTTACGAGCAGTACTTC. Its protein is CAWSGGIYEQYF.

The rearrangement uses TRBV5-1 and TRBJ1-1; 9 bases match TRBD1. J gave up 1 base and V 4 bases, and 5 bases lay outside the gene matches. The CDR3 extends over 15 amino acids. In germline, CDR1 is SGHRS, CDR2 YFSETQ. The CDR3 sequence is CASSPRTGANTEAFF. The CDR3, as DNA: TGCGCCAGCAGCCCCAGGACAGGGGCGAACACTGAAGCTTTCTTT.

The CDR3 nucleotides read TGTGCCAGCAGTGGTCGCCTCGGGAGTAGGGAGTTCTTC. Its translation is CASSGRLGSREFF. This chain links TRBV6-2 or TRBV6-3 with TRBJ2-1, with a weak D call TRBD2 (6 bases). This CDR3 region has 13 residues. V lost 5 bases and J lost 14, with 19 bases in between. The germline CDR1 and CDR2 sequences are MNHEY and SVGEGT.

V gene TRBV14 combines with J gene TRBJ1-2, with TRBD1 matching over 8 bases. After removal of 0 bases from V and 5 bases from J, the junction contained 2 bases not matched to a gene. CDR3 length: 14 residues. Germline-derived CDR1 and CDR2 are SGHDN and FVKESK. The CDR3 region is CASSQDNRGYGYTF. The CDR3, as DNA: TGTGCCAGCAGCCAAGATAACAGGGGGTATGGCTACACCTTC.

This chain uses TRBV5-1 with TRBJ2-2, with D possibly TRBD2 on 6 matching bases. The CDR3 length is 13 residues. Germline lookup yields CDR1 SGHRS and CDR2 YFSETQ. The V and J ends lost 6 bases and 3 bases respectively, with 9 bases between them. The CDR3 loop reads CASKGGHTGELFF. CDR3 bases: TGCGCCAGCAAAGGAGGGCACACCGGGGAGCTGTTTTTT.

The chain combines TRBV6-5 with TRBJ1-2; no firm D call. Trimming left V 5 bases short and J 5 bases short, with 6 bases between. In germline, CDR1 is MNHEY, CDR2 SVGAGI. The length of the CDR3 is 11 residues. DNA for the CDR3: TGTGCCAGCAGTCTCAGATATGGCTACACCTTC. This gives the protein CASSLRYGYTF.

V and J are TRBV29-1 and TRBJ2-5; TRBD2 matches at 8 bases. The V segment lost 7 bases and the J segment 6 bases; nucleotides outside the gene matches: 16. The CDR3 spans 15 residues. Germline loops: CDR1 SQVTM, CDR2 ANQGSEA. This CDR3 is CSAVLAGRNPQTQYF. The CDR3 nucleotides read TGCAGCGCAGTATTAGCGGGACGCAACCCACAGACCCAGTACTTC.

Worth noting for this clone: At one of its ends the junction is not consistent with the germline gene, which may arise from a read error. The chain carries TRBV2 and TRBJ1-2; TRBD1 is a possible D gene (6 bases). The CDR3 runs to 15 residues. Germline lookup yields CDR1 SNHLY and CDR2 FYNNEI. CDR3 sequence (DNA): TGTGCCAGCATTGAACGGTGGGGGCGAGACTATGGCTACACCTTC. Translation: CASIERWGRDYGYTF.

This clone was seen a single time. The rearrangement joins TRBV5-5 to TRBJ1-2; perhaps TRBD1 as D (5 bases). Germline CDR1 and CDR2: SGHKS and YYEKEE (reference sequence). The V gene lost 6 bases and the J gene lost 7 bases, with 19 bases spanning the gap. This CDR3 region has 14 residues. CDR3 in DNA: TGTGCCAGCACTCCAGGAGGGACTAAGGGTGGCTACACCTTC. This gives the protein CASTPGGTKGGYTF.

CDR3 nucleotides: TGTGCCAGTGGACGGGAAAGCTCTGGAAACACCATATATTTT. This sequence encodes CASGRESSGNTIYF. This chain joins TRBV7-2 and TRBJ1-3; no reliable D call. The germline V and J ends were trimmed by 9 bases and 0 bases, with 12 bases remaining between them. In germline, CDR1 is SGHTA, CDR2 FQGNSA. The CDR3 covers 14 residues.

The chain has TRBV15 and TRBJ2-7, with D perhaps TRBD1 (6 bases). Germline loops: CDR1 LNHNV, CDR2 YYDKDF (reference sequence). The V end was cut by 1 base, the J end by 7 bases, with 14 bases between. CDR3 length: 14 amino acids. The CDR3 nucleotides read TGTGCCACCAGCAGAGGACAGGTTCAGGGAGAGCAGTACTTC. This translates into CATSRGQVQGEQYF.

This clone has only a few counts. The rearrangement joins TRBV28 to TRBJ1-2, with D hard to call. The CDR3 sequence is 11 residues long. Germline lookup yields CDR1 MDHEN and CDR2 SYDVKM. Deletions cut 5 bases from V and 8 bases from J, with 9 bases between. The CDR3 coding sequence is TGTGCCAGCAGTAGGGCCTTAGGCTACACCTTC. Encoded protein: CASSRALGYTF.

The chain has TRBV5-1 and TRBJ2-7, with D uncertain. The CDR3 sequence is 12 residues long. Trimming pared 5 bases from V and 5 bases from J, leaving 11 bases between. The germline V gene encodes CDR1 SGHRS and CDR2 YFSETQ. This CDR3 is CASSTASNEQYF. The DNA for the CDR3 is TGCGCCAGCAGTACTGCTTCCAACGAGCAGTACTTC.

J is TRBJ2-1 and V is TRBV6-5; 7 bases match TRBD2. V shed 3 bases, J shed 7 bases, and the junction held 12 bases outside the gene matches. CDR3 size: 16 residues. The germline V gene has CDR1 MNHEY and CDR2 SVGAGI. CDR3 region: CASSYSTGGAGNEQFF. As DNA, the CDR3 is TGTGCCAGCAGTTATTCGACGGGAGGAGCGGGTAATGAGCAGTTCTTC.